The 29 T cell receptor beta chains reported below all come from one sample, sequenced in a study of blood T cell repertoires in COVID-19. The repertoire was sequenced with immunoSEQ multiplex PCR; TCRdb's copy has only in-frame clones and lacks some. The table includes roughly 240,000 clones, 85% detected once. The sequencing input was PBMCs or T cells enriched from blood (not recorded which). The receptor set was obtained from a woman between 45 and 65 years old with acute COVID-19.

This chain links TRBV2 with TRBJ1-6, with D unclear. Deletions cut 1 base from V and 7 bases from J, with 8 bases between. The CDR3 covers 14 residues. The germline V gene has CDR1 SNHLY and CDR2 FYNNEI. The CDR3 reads CASSEGGGNSPLHF. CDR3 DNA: TGTGCCAGCAGTGAAGGGGGAGGAAATTCACCCCTCCACTTT.

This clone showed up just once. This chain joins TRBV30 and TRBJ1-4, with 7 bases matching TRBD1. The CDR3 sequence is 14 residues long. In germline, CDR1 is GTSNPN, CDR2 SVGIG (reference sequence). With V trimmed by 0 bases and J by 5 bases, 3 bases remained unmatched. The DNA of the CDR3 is TGTGCCTGGAGTGTTAAGGGGGCAAATGAAAAACTGTTTTTT. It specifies CAWSVKGANEKLFF.

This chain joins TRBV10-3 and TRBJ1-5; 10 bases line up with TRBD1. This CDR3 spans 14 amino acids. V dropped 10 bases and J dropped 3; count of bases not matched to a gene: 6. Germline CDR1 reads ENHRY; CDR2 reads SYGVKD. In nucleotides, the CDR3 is TGTGCCACCTCCGGGACAGGGGACAATCAGCCCCAGCATTTT. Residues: CATSGTGDNQPQHF.

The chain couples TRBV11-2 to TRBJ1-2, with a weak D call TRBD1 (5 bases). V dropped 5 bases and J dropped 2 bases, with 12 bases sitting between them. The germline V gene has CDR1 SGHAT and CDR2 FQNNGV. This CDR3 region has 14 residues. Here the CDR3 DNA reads TGTGCCAGCAGCCCGGGGGAAGGGAACTATGGCTACACCTTC. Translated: CASSPGEGNYGYTF.

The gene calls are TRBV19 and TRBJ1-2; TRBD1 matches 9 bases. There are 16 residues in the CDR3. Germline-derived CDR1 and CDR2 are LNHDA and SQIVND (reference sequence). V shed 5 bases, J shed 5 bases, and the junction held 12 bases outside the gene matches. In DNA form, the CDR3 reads TGTGCCAGTAGTTCTACCATATTACAGGGGGCTTATGGCTACACCTTC. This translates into CASSSTILQGAYGYTF.

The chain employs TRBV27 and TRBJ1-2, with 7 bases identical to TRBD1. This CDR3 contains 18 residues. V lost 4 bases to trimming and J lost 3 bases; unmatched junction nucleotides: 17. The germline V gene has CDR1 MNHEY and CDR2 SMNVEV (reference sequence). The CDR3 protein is CASSSYPTDRETYYGYTF. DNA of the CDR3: TGTGCCAGCAGTTCTTACCCCACCGACAGGGAGACTTACTATGGCTACACCTTC.

The CDR3 sequence: CATPSGGPNTEAFF. Here the CDR3 DNA reads TGTGCCACCCCAAGCGGCGGTCCGAACACTGAAGCTTTCTTT. V gene TRBV6-5 combines with J gene TRBJ1-1; no clear D. Trimming removed 10 bases from V and 1 base from J, with 16 bases in between. The germline CDR1 and CDR2 sequences are MNHEY and SVGAGI. The CDR3 has 14 amino acids.

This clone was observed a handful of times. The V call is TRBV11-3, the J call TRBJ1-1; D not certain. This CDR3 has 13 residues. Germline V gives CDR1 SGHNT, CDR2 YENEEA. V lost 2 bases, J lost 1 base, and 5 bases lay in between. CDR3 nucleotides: TGTGCCAGCAGCTTATTCCGGAACACTGAAGCTTTCTTT. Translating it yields CASSLFRNTEAFF.

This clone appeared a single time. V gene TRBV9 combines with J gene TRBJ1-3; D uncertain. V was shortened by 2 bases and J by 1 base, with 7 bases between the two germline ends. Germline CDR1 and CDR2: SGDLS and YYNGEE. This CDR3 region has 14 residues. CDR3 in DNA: TGTGCCAGCAGCGTGGAGCCATCTGGAAACACCATATATTTT. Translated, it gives CASSVEPSGNTIYF.

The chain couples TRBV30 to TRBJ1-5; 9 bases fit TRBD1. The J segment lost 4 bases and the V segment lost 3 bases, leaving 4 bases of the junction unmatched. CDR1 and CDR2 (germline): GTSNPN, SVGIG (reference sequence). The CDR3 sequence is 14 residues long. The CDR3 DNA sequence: TGTGCCTGGAGGGGACAGGGATCAAATCAGCCCCAGCATTTT. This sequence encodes CAWRGQGSNQPQHF.

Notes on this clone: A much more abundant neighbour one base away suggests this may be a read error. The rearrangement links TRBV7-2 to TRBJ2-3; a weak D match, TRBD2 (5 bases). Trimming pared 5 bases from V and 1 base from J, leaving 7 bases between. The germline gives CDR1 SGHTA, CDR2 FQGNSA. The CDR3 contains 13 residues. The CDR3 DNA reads TGTGCCAGCAGCCTTAGCGGCACAGATACGCAGTATTTT. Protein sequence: CASSLSGTDTQYF.

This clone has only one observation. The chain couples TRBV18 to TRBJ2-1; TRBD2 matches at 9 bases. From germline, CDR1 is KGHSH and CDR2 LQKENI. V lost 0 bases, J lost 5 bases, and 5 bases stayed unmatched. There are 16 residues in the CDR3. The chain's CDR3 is CASSPPLAGSNNEQFF. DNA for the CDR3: TGTGCCAGCTCACCACCGCTAGCGGGGAGTAACAATGAGCAGTTCTTC.

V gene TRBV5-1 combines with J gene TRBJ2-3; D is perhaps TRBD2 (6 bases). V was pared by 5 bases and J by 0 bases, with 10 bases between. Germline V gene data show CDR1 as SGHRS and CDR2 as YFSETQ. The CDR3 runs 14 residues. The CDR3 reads CASRSSGSTDTQYF. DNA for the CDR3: TGCGCCAGCAGGTCCAGCGGGAGCACAGATACGCAGTATTTT.

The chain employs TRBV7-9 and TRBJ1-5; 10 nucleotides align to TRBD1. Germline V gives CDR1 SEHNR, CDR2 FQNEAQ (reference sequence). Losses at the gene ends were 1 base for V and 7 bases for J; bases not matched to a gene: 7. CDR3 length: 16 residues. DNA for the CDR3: TGTGCCAGCAGCTTAGGTGACAGGGGGCGAATCCAGCCCCAGCATTTT. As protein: CASSLGDRGRIQPQHF.

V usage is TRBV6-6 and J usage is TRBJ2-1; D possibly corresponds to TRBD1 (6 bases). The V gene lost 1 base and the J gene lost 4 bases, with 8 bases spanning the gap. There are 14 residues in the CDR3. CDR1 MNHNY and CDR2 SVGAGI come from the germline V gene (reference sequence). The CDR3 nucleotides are TGTGCCAGCAGTTACTTACAGGGTTACAATGAGCAGTTCTTC. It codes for CASSYLQGYNEQFF.

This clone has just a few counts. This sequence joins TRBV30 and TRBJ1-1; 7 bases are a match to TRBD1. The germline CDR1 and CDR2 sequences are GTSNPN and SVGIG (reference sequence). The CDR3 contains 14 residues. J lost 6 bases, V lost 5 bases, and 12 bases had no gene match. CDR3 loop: CAWGETGRRSEAFF. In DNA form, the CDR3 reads TGTGCCTGGGGAGAGACAGGGAGGAGGTCTGAAGCTTTCTTT.

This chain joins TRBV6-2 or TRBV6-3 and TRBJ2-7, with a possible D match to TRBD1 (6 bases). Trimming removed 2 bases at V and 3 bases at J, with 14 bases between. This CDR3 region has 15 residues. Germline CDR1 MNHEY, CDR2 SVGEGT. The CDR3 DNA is TGTGCCAGCAGTTACAAGGGGGACAACTACTACGAGCAGTACTTC. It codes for CASSYKGDNYYEQYF.

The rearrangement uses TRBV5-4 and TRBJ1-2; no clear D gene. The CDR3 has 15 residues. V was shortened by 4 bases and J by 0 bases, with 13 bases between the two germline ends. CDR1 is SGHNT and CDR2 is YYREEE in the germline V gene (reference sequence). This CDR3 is CASSPQRSANYGYTF. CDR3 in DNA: TGTGCCAGCAGCCCCCAGAGAAGCGCTAACTATGGCTACACCTTC.

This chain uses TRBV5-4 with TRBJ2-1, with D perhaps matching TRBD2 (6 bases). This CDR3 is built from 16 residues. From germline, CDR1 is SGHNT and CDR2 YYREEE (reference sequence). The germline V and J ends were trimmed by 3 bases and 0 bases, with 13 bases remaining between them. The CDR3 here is CASSSRTKSSYNEQFF. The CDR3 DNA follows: TGTGCCAGCAGCTCCCGGACTAAGAGCTCCTACAATGAGCAGTTCTTC.

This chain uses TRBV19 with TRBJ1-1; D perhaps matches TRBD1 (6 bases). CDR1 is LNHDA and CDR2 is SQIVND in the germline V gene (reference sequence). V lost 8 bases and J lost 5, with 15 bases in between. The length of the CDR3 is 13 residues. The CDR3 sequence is CASFEDRQTEAFF. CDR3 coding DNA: TGTGCCAGTTTCGAGGACAGACAGACTGAAGCTTTCTTT.

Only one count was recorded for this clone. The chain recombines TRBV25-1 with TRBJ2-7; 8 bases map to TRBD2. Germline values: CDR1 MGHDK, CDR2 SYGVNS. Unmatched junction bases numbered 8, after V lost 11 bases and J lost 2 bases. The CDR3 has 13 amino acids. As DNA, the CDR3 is TGTGCCTCAGGCCGGGGGGGCGCCTACGAGCAGTACTTC. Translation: CASGRGGAYEQYF.

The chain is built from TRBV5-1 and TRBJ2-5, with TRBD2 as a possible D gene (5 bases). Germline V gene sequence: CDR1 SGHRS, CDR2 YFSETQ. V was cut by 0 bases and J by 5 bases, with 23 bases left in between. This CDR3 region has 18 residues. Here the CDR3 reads CASSLAFRRGIIMETQYF. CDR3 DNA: TGCGCCAGCAGCTTGGCCTTTCGAAGAGGGATAATCATGGAGACCCAGTACTTC.

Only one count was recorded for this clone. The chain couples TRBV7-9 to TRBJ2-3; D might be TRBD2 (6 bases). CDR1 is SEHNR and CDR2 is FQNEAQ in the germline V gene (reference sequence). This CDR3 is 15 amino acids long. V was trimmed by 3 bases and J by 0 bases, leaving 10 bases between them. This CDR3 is CASSFRGTSTDTQYF. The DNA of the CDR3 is TGTGCCAGCAGCTTTCGTGGGACTAGCACAGATACGCAGTATTTT.

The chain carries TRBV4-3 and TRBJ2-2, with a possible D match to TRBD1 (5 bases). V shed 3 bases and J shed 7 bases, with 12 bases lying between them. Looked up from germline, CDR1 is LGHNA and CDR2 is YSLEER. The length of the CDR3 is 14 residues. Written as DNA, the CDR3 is TGCGCCAGCAGCCAGACCAGGGTGGGCGGGGAGCTGTTTTTT. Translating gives CASSQTRVGGELFF.

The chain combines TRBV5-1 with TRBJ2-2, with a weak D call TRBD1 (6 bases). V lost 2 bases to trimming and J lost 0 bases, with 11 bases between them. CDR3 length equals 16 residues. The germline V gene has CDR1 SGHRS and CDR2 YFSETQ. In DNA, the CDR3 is TGCGCCAGCAGCTTCCGACAGGTTGCGAACACCGGGGAGCTGTTTTTT. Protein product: CASSFRQVANTGELFF. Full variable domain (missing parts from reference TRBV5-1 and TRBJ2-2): KAGVTQTPRYLIKTRGQQVTLSCSPISGHRSVSWYQQTPGQGLQFLFEYFSETQRNKGNFPGRFSGRQFSNSRSEMNVSTLELGDSALYLCASSFRQVANTGELFFGEGSRLTVL.

CDR3 protein: CAISGTGESHQPQHF. DNA for the CDR3: TGTGCCATCAGTGGTACGGGGGAGAGTCATCAGCCCCAGCATTTT. The chain couples TRBV10-3 to TRBJ1-5; D is perhaps TRBD1 (5 bases). The CDR3 runs to 15 residues. CDR1 ENHRY and CDR2 SYGVKD come from the germline V gene. V dropped 4 bases and J dropped 5 bases, with 15 bases sitting between them.

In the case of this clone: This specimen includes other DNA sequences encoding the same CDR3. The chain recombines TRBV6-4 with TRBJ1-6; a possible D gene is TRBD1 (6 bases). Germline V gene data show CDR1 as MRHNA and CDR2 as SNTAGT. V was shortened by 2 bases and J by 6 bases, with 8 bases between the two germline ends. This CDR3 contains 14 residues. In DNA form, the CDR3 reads TGTGCCAGCAGTGACGGACAGCTTAATTCACCCCTCCACTTT. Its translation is CASSDGQLNSPLHF.

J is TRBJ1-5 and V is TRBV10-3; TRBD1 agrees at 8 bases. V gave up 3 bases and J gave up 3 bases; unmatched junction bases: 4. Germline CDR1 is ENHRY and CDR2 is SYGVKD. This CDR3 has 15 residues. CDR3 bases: TGTGCCATCAGTGAAGCACAGGGGGACAATCAGCCCCAGCATTTT. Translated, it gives CAISEAQGDNQPQHF.

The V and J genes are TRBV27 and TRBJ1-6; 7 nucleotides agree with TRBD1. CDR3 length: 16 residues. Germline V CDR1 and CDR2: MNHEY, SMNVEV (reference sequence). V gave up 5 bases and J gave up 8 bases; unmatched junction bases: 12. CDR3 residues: CASSPITGTADSPLHF. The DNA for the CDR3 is TGTGCCAGCAGTCCAATAACCGGGACAGCGGATTCACCCCTCCACTTT.